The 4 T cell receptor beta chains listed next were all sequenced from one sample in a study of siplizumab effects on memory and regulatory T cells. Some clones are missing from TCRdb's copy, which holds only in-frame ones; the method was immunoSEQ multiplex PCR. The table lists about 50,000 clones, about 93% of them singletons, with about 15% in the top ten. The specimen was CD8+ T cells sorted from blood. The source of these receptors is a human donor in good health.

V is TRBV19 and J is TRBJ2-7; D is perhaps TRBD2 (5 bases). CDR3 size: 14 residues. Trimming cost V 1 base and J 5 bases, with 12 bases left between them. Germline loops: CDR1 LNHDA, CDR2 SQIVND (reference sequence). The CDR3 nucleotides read TGTGCCAGTAGTATAGGGCGGGCCTACGACGAGCAGTACTTC. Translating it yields CASSIGRAYDEQYF.

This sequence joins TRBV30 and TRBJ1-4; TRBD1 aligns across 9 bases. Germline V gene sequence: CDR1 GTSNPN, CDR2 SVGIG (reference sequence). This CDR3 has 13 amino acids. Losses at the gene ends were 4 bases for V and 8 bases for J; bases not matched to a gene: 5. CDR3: CAWTMDRGEKLFF. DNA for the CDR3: TGTGCCTGGACGATGGACAGGGGAGAAAAACTGTTTTTT.

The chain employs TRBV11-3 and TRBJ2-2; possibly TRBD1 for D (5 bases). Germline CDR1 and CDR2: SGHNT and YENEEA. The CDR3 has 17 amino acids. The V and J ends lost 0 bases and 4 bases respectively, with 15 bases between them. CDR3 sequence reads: CASSLDRRRVGTGELFF. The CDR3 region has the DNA TGTGCCAGCAGCTTAGACAGGCGCAGGGTCGGCACCGGGGAGCTGTTTTTT.

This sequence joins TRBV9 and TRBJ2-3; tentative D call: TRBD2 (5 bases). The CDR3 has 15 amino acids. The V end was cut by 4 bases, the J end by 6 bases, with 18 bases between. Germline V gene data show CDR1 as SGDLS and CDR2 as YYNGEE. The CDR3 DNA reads TGTGCCAGCAGCTCCAAGCTAGCTCTAGGGGATACGCAGTATTTT. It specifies CASSSKLALGDTQYF. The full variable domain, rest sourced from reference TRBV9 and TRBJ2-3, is DSGVTQTPKHLITATGQRVTLRCSPRSGDLSVYWYQQSLDQGLQFLIQYYNGEERAKGNILERFSAQQFPDLHSELNLSSLELGDSALYFCASSSKLALGDTQYFGPGTRLTVL.